This entry lists 5 T cell receptor beta chains sequenced from one sample in a study of T cell changes during pregnancy in multiple sclerosis. Produced via immunoSEQ multiplex PCR; TCRdb's table is partial and in-frame only. The sample consists of around 37,000 clones, 92% of them appearing once. The source material was CD8+ T cells from peripheral blood mononuclear cells, sampled before pregnancy. The receptor source for this set is a female donor with multiple sclerosis, enrolled in a pregnancy study.

The genes are TRBV6-5 and TRBJ2-3; D may be TRBD2 (5 bases). The V and J ends lost 7 bases and 1 base respectively, with 12 bases between them. The germline V gene has CDR1 MNHEY and CDR2 SVGAGI. The CDR3 sequence is 14 residues long. The CDR3 DNA reads TGTGCCAGCATAGCACTAGGTCGCACAGATACGCAGTATTTT. Translating gives CASIALGRTDTQYF.

The chain is built from TRBV7-3 and TRBJ2-1, with 8 bases aligning to TRBD2. Germline V gives CDR1 SGHTA, CDR2 FQGTGA. The V segment lost 3 bases and the J segment 6 bases; nucleotides outside the gene matches: 4. The CDR3 consists of 14 residues. CDR3 sequence: CASSFREGPNEQFF. CDR3 sequence (DNA): TGTGCCAGCAGCTTCCGGGAGGGGCCCAATGAGCAGTTCTTC.

The V call is TRBV5-1, the J call TRBJ1-3; 8 bases fit TRBD1. CDR1 and CDR2 from the germline V gene are SGHRS and YFSETQ. CDR3 length: 16 amino acids. Trimming took 4 bases from V and 0 from J; bases not matched to a gene: 6. This chain's CDR3 is CASSPWTGTSGNTIYF. The CDR3 bases are TGCGCCAGCAGCCCGTGGACAGGGACCTCTGGAAACACCATATATTTT.

The V gene is TRBV2, the J gene TRBJ2-7; 7 nucleotides line up with TRBD1. The CDR3 sequence is 14 residues long. V lost 8 bases and J lost 3; bases outside the gene matches: 10. Germline CDR1 and CDR2: SNHLY and FYNNEI. This CDR3 reads CASYLTGQNYEQYF. In DNA, the CDR3 is TGTGCCAGCTATCTTACGGGACAGAACTACGAGCAGTACTTC.

The chain employs TRBV6-1 and TRBJ2-7, with 8 nucleotides matching TRBD1. Germline loops: CDR1 MNHNS, CDR2 SASEGT. V lost 6 bases and J lost 11; bases outside the gene matches: 9. The CDR3 is 12 amino acids. The CDR3 region is CASRDREWEKYF. CDR3 nucleotides: TGTGCCAGCAGGGACAGGGAGTGGGAAAAGTACTTC.